The rows below give T cell receptor beta chains drawn from one sample of a study of T cells in Graves' hyperthyroidism and ophthalmopathy. Using its own MiXCR run on the multiplex PCR reads, TCRdb lists one record per CDR3 protein. The table lists 600,000 to 700,000 distinct CDR3 sequences, about 45% of them singletons. Input material: peripheral blood or thyroid tissue (not recorded which). The receptors originated from an adult man with Graves' disease, either hyperthyroidism or ophthalmopathy (not recorded which). Each CDR3 is given with its conserved first and last residue. Fields, in order: CDR3 protein, CDR3 DNA, clone size, V gene, D gene, J gene. D genes are given only for firm matches. Part of the rows lack a size; the others show once, few, many or a class for expanded clones.

CDR3: CASSSIQGIDEQYF
DNA: TGTGCCAGCAGTTCGATCCAGGGTATCGACGAGCAGTACTTC
size: NA
V: TRBV12-3/TRBV12-4
D: NA
J: TRBJ2-7

CDR3: CASSWTSVGGELFF
DNA: TGCGCCAGCAGCTGGACTAGCGTCGGCGGGGAGCTGTTTTTT
size: few
V: TRBV5-1
D: TRBD2
J: TRBJ2-2

CDR3: CSVVLAGGVNTGELFF
DNA: TGCAGCGTTGTTCTAGCGGGAGGCGTGAACACCGGGGAGCTGTTTTTT
size: many
V: TRBV29-1
D: TRBD2
J: TRBJ2-2

CDR3: CATSDLRAGELFF
DNA: TGTGCCACCAGTGATCTTAGGGCCGGGGAGCTGTTTTTT
size: many
V: TRBV24-1
D: NA
J: TRBJ2-2

CDR3: CASSIGTGTTQSAQHF
DNA: TGTGCCAGTAGTATTGGGACAGGCACTACACAATCAGCCCAGCATTTT
size: many
V: TRBV19
D: TRBD1
J: TRBJ1-5

CDR3: CATSSWTGAGTQYF
DNA: TGTGCCACCAGCAGCTGGACAGGGGCGGGGACCCAGTACTTC
size: once
V: TRBV15
D: TRBD1
J: TRBJ2-5

CDR3: CASVRGTFGDGGYTF
DNA: TGTGCCAGTGTCCGCGGGACCTTCGGAGACGGGGGCTACACCTTC
size: NA
V: TRBV19
D: NA
J: TRBJ1-2

CDR3: CASIRPTGSNVLTF
DNA: TGTGCCAGCATTCGACCAACAGGGTCTAACGTCCTGACTTTC
size: NA
V: TRBV7-2
D: NA
J: TRBJ2-6

CDR3: CASSPLATNTGELFF
DNA: TGTGCCAGCTCACCACTAGCGACGAACACCGGGGAGCTGTTTTTT
size: NA
V: TRBV9
D: TRBD2
J: TRBJ2-2

CDR3: CASSLALAGVEQYF
DNA: TGTGCCAGCAGCTTGGCACTAGCGGGAGTTGAGCAGTACTTC
size: NA
V: TRBV7-9
D: TRBD2
J: TRBJ2-7

CDR3: CASSLHRQGRGEKLFF
DNA: TGTGCCAGCAGCTTGCACCGGCAGGGGAGGGGTGAAAAACTGTTTTTT
size: NA
V: TRBV5-6
D: NA
J: TRBJ1-4

CDR3: CSARDDRTIYEQYF
DNA: TGCAGTGCTAGGGACGACAGAACCATCTACGAGCAGTACTTC
size: few
V: TRBV20-1
D: NA
J: TRBJ2-7

CDR3: CASSLGGTPGLVQYF
DNA: TGTGCCAGCAGCTTAGGGGGGACTCCAGGATTGGTGCAGTATTTT
size: NA
V: TRBV5-5
D: NA
J: TRBJ2-3

CDR3: CASSIDSGGNQPQHF
DNA: TGTGCCAGCAGTATAGACAGTGGAGGTAATCAGCCCCAGCATTTT
size: many
V: TRBV19
D: NA
J: TRBJ1-5

CDR3: CASSFTYGTYEQYF
DNA: TGTGCCAGCAGCTTTACCTATGGAACCTACGAGCAGTACTTC
size: NA
V: TRBV7-2
D: NA
J: TRBJ2-7

CDR3: CASSEFRSNTEAFF
DNA: TGTGCCAGCAGTGAATTCAGGTCGAACACTGAAGCTTTCTTT
size: many
V: TRBV25-1
D: NA
J: TRBJ1-1

CDR3: CASSFGGRGRGSNYEQYF
DNA: TGTGCCAGCAGTTTCGGGGGGCGCGGGAGAGGTAGCAACTACGAGCAGTACTTC
size: NA
V: TRBV7-2
D: NA
J: TRBJ2-7

CDR3: CASSPVGGNTEAFF
DNA: TGCGCCAGCAGCCCCGTCGGGGGGAACACTGAAGCTTTCTTT
size: few
V: TRBV5-1
D: NA
J: TRBJ1-1

CDR3: CASSLAPRVERETQYF
DNA: TGTGCCAGCAGCTTAGCTCCTCGGGTCGAGAGAGAGACCCAGTACTTC
size: few
V: TRBV7-9
D: NA
J: TRBJ2-5